The source of this T cell receptor beta chain is a study of chemoradiotherapy in HPV16-positive cancers. General study results and limits: Candidate HPV-specific clones and E7-related TCR motifs grew in tumor during treatment. For HPV16-positive patients, expanding HPV-responsive T cells associated with longer recurrence-free survival.

Repeated repertoire sampling spanned the course of chemoradiotherapy. Clones were read by immunoSEQ multiplex PCR, and TCRdb kept only the in-frame ones, dropping some. The sample consists of about 22,000 clones, around 90% of them appearing once. Worth noting for this clone: What it binds is not known.

CDR3 size: 17 residues. The ends lost 3 bases at V and 2 bases at J; junction bases unmatched: 11. From germline, CDR1 is MDHEN and CDR2 SYDVKM. The chain recombines TRBV28 with TRBJ2-7; 9 nucleotides align to TRBD1. The sequence derives from a human donor with HPV-associated anogenital cancer. This specimen consisted of blood, obtained from a patient who underwent chemoradiotherapy. The CDR3 region has the DNA TGTGCCAGCAGTTTGGGGACCGGGACAGGGAGGACCTACGAGCAGTACTTC. This sequence encodes CASSLGTGTGRTYEQYF.